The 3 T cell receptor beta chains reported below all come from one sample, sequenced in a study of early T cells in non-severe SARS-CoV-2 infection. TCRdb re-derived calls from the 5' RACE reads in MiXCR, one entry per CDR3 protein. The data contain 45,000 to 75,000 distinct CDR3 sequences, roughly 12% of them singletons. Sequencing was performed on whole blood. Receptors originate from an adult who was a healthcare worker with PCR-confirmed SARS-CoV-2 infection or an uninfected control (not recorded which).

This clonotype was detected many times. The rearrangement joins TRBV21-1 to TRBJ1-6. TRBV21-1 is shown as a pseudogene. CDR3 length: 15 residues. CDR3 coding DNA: TGTGCCAGCAGCGGAGGGACGCCGGATAATTCACCCCTCCACTTT. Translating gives CASSGGTPDNSPLHF.

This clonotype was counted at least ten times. The CDR3 protein is CASSLDYSYEQYF. The CDR3 nucleotides are TGTGCCAGCAGCTTAGACTATTCCTACGAGCAGTACTTC. V is TRBV11-2 and J is TRBJ2-7; no firm D call. Germline V gene sequence: CDR1 SGHAT, CDR2 FQNNGV. The CDR3 has 13 amino acids. V lost 0 bases and J 1 base, leaving 4 bases between the germline ends.

The CDR3, as DNA: TGTGCCTGGAGTGTACTAACAGGGCGCTCCTACGAGCAGTACTTC. This encodes CAWSVLTGRSYEQYF. The rearrangement joins TRBV30 to TRBJ2-7, with a weak D call TRBD1 (6 bases). The germline V gene encodes CDR1 GTSNPN and CDR2 SVGIG (reference sequence). The CDR3 has 15 amino acids. The V end lost 0 bases, the J end lost 0 bases, and 12 bases lay between the germline ends.